Below, one T cell receptor (beta chain) is given with its context. The antigen is unknown. Isolated RNA was reverse transcribed in full, so expressed TCRB transcripts were sequenced. Measured with immunoSEQ multiplex PCR; TCRdb has only the in-frame clones, and not every one. The sample includes around 260,000 clones, 20% of them seen just once. This sample stems from a study of beta chain features in type 1 diabetes. General observations from the study: Within the patient group, naive, central memory and Treg TCRB repertoires appeared more similar to each other than within healthy donors. Type 1 diabetes patients showed a moderate but significant shortening of TCRB CDR3s in all four CD4+ subsets.

Germline CDR1 is KGHSH and CDR2 is LQKENI. This CDR3 is 15 amino acids long. V was clipped by 3 bases and J by 4 bases, with 15 bases between them. The sequenced material came from naive CD4+ T cells from blood. This sequence originates from a woman aged 40-49 years with type 1 diabetes. V is TRBV18 and J is TRBJ1-1; tentatively, D is TRBD1 (6 bases). The CDR3 sequence: CASSPEQGRGTEAFF. As DNA, the CDR3 is TGTGCCAGCTCACCGGAACAGGGCCGCGGCACTGAAGCTTTCTTT.